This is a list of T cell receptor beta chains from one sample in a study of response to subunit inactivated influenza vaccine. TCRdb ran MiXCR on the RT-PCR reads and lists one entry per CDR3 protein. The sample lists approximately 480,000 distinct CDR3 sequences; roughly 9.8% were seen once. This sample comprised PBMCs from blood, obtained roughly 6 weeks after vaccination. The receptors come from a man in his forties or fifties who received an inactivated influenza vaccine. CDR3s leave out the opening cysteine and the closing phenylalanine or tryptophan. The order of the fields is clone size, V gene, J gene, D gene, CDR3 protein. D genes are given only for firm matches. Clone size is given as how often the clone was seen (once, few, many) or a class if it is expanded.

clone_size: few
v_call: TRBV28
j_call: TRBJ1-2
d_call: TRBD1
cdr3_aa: ATGTGIIFNYGYT

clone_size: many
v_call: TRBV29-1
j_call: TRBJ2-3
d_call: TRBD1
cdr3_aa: SVEEGQGMTDTQY

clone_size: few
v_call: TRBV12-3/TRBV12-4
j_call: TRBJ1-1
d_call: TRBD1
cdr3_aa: ASSLSPLARGDTEAF